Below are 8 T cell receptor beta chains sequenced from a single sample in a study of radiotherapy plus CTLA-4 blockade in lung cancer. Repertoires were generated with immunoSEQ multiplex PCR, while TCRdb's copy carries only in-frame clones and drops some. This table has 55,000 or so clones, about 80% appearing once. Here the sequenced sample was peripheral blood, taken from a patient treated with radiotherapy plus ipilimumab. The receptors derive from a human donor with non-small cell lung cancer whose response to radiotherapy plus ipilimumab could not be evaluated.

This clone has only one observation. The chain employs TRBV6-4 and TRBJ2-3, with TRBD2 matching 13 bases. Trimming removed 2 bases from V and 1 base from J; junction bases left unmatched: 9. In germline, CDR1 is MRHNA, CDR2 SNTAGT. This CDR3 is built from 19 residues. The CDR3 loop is CASSDTSGRAGSGTDTQYF. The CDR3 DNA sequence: TGTGCCAGCAGTGACACTAGCGGGAGGGCCGGCAGCGGCACAGATACGCAGTATTTT.

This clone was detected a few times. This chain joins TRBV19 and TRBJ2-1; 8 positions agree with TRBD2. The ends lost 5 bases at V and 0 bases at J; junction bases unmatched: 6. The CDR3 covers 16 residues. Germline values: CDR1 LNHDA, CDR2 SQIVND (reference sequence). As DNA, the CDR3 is TGTGCCAGTAGTGGCGCGGGGGGAAGCTCCTACAATGAGCAGTTCTTC. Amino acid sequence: CASSGAGGSSYNEQFF.

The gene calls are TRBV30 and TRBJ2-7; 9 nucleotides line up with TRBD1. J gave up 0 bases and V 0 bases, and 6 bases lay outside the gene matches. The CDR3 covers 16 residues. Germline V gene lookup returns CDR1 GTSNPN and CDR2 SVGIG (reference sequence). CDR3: CAWSVGQGTLSYEQYF. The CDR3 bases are TGTGCCTGGAGTGTGGGACAGGGCACCCTCTCCTACGAGCAGTACTTC.

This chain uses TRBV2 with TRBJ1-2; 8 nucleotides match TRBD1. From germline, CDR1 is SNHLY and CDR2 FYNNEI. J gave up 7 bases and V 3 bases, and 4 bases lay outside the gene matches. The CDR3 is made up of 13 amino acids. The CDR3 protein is CASSDGTGPGYTF. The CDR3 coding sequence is TGTGCCAGCAGTGACGGGACAGGCCCTGGCTACACCTTC. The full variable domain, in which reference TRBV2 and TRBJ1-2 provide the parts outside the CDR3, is EPEVTQTPSHQVTQMGQEVILRCVPISNHLYFYWYRQILGQKVEFLVSFYNNEISEKSEIFDDQFSVERPDGSNFTLKIRSTKLEDSAMYFCASSDGTGPGYTFGSGTRLTVV.

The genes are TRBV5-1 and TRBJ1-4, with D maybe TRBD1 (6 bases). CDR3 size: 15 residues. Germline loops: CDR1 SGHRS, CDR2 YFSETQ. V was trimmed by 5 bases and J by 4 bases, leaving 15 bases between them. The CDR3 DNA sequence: TGCGCCAGCAGTCGTGGACAGAAGAATAATGAAAAACTGTTTTTT. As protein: CASSRGQKNNEKLFF.

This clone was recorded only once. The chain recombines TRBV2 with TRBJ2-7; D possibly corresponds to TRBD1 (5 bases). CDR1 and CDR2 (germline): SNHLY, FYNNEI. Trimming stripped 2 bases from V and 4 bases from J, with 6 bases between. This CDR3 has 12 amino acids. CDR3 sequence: CASSEKGYEQYF. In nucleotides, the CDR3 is TGTGCCAGCAGTGAAAAGGGGTACGAGCAGTACTTC.

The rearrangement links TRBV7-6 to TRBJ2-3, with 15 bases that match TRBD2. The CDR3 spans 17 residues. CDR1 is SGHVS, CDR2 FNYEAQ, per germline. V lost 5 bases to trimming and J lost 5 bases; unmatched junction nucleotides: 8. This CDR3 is CASSRPRTSGGEDTQYF. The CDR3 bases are TGTGCCAGCAGCAGACCTCGGACTAGCGGGGGGGAAGATACGCAGTATTTT.

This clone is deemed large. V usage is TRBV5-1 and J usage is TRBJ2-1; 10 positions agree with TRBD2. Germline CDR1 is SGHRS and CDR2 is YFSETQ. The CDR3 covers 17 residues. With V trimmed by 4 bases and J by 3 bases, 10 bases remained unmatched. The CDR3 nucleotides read TGCGCCAGCAGCCTTAGCGGGGGGTCAGTGGGCTACAATGAGCAGTTCTTC. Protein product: CASSLSGGSVGYNEQFF.